Listed below are T cell receptor beta chains from one sample, sequenced in a study of T cell repertoires in cytomegalovirus infection. Using its own MiXCR run on the reads, TCRdb lists one record per CDR3 protein. The repertoire holds around 740,000 distinct CDR3 sequences, approximately 34% seen once, with 2.5% to 3.5% in the top ten. The sequenced sample was PBMCs. The receptors shown here come from a human donor in good health (CMV status not recorded). Some clones in this sample may be carry-over from other donors' samples. The CDR3 runs from the conserved cysteine through the conserved F or W. A D gene is named only where the DNA matches it firmly. Rows give clone size only sometimes, using once, few, many, or a class for an expanded clone.

DNA,CDR3,D,J,V,size
TGCGCCAGCAGCTTGGCGGCTCGAAACACAGATACGCAGTATTTT,CASSLAARNTDTQYF,.,TRBJ2-3,TRBV5-1,.
TGTGCCAGCAGCTCAACCCGTAGTTGGGAGCAGTACTTC,CASSSTRSWEQYF,.,TRBJ2-7,TRBV7-9,.
TGTGCCAGCAGTTCCAGGGGCCGCCTGAGCTCCTACAATGAGCAGTTCTTC,CASSSRGRLSSYNEQFF,.,TRBJ2-1,TRBV28,few
TGCGCCAGCAGCTTGAGGAGCGGGGGGAGCACAGATACGCAGTATTTT,CASSLRSGGSTDTQYF,TRBD2,TRBJ2-3,TRBV5-1,few
TGCAGTGCTAGAGATCAGGAGAACTCTGGAAACACCATATATTTT,CSARDQENSGNTIYF,.,TRBJ1-3,TRBV20-1,many
TGTGCCAGCAGCCGGACAGGGTCCACCGGGGAGCTGTTTTTT,CASSRTGSTGELFF,TRBD1,TRBJ2-2,TRBV11-3,many
TGTGCCAGCAGTTTCGGGCGAAGAGCTTTCTTT,CASSFGRRAFF,.,TRBJ1-1,TRBV28,few
TGTGCCAGCAACGACCCCGCGGAAGGCACTGAAGCTTTCTTT,CASNDPAEGTEAFF,.,TRBJ1-1,TRBV28,few
TGTGCCAGCCAATGGACAGACCTCGCCGGGGAGCTGATTTTT,CASQWTDLAGELIF,.,TRBJ2-2,TRBV6-2/TRBV6-3,.
TGTGCCAGCAGTGAACATGGCAGAGTTGGGACTGAAGCTTTCTTT,CASSEHGRVGTEAFF,.,TRBJ1-1,TRBV25-1,.
TGTGCCAGCAGTAGGGGTGGGAAACTGTTTTTT,CASSRGGKLFF,.,TRBJ1-4,TRBV28,.
TGTGCCAGTAGTTGGGGTACTAGGTCGGGCGGAGGCGGAAATGAGCAGTTCTTC,CASSWGTRSGGGGNEQFF,.,TRBJ2-1,TRBV19,few
TGTGCCAGCAGCATGTGCGGGCGGGGGGAGACCCAGTACTTC,CASSMCGRGETQYF,TRBD2,TRBJ2-5,TRBV12-3/TRBV12-4,once
TGTGCCAGCAGCTTCAAGATGAACACTGAAGCTTTCTTT,CASSFKMNTEAFF,.,TRBJ1-1,TRBV11-2,few
TGTGTCATCACAAACGGCGGCTACAATGAGCAGTTCTTC,CVITNGGYNEQFF,.,TRBJ2-1,TRBV7-6,.
TGTGCCAGCAGCTTATATGCAGCGGGGGGCAACAATGAGCAGTTCTTC,CASSLYAAGGNNEQFF,TRBD2,TRBJ2-1,TRBV7-3,.
TGTGCCACCAGCAGAGAGGGGACAGTTTTCTACAATGAGCAGTTCTTC,CATSREGTVFYNEQFF,TRBD1,TRBJ2-1,TRBV15,.
TGTGCCAGTAGTATTCGCTCCTACAATGAGCAGTTCTTC,CASSIRSYNEQFF,.,TRBJ2-1,TRBV19,.
TGTGCCAGCTCACCAAGCGGGACCACTAGCACAGATACGCAGTATTTT,CASSPSGTTSTDTQYF,TRBD2,TRBJ2-3,TRBV18,.
TGTGCCAGAAGCCCCGTTGGGGGGACTGATCAGTTCTTC,CARSPVGGTDQFF,.,TRBJ2-1,TRBV7-3,.
TGTGCCAGCAGCTTGTACGGGGGCTCCTACGAGCAGTACTTC,CASSLYGGSYEQYF,.,TRBJ2-7,TRBV27,many
TGTGCCAGCAGATCTAGCGTCACTAGCACAGATACGCAGTATTTT,CASRSSVTSTDTQYF,.,TRBJ2-3,TRBV7-2,.
TGCAGTGCTAGATTTCCAGAGGATACTGAAGCTTTCTTT,CSARFPEDTEAFF,.,TRBJ1-1,TRBV20-1,.
TGTGCCAGCAGCTTAGCGCTGTGGGACGGGTCGGGGACGACCCCGTCCTTC,CASSLALWDGSGTTPSF,.,TRBJ2-5,TRBV7-2,.
TGTGCCAGCCAAGGGAGGGTCTTCGAGCAGTACTTC,CASQGRVFEQYF,TRBD2,TRBJ2-7,TRBV2,once
TGCAGTGCGGACCTCGGCGGAACGGAGCAGTACTTC,CSADLGGTEQYF,.,TRBJ2-7,TRBV20-1,many